Following are 17 T cell receptor beta chains from one sample sequenced in a study of T cell responses to AZD1222 COVID-19 vaccine (dated by TCRdb to the early 2020s). Library creation used the immunoSEQ multiplex PCR assay. In its TCRdb copy, this immuneACCESS table keeps in-frame sequences only and misses some clones. Where compared with another copy, unresolved V genes explain less than half of these, and the others have no known cause. The sample table shows roughly 70,000 clones, and around 85% are seen once. 20% of the sample belongs to the ten largest clones. Per the publication, the time point label means: baseline before first vaccination. The sequencing used peripheral blood, collected on day 0 of AZD1222 vaccination. Receptors originate from an adult in good health.

CDR3 loop: CASSSIRGGGPYGYTF. The CDR3 bases are TGTGCCAGCAGCTCCATTAGGGGGGGCGGACCCTATGGCTACACCTTC. V usage is TRBV11-2 and J usage is TRBJ1-2; perhaps TRBD1 as D (6 bases). Germline CDR1 and CDR2: SGHAT and FQNNGV. Trimming shortened V by 4 bases and J by 4 bases, and 19 bases separated the two germline ends. The CDR3 is made up of 16 amino acids.

This clone was recorded only once. The chain recombines TRBV25-1 with TRBJ1-2; D remains ambiguous. Germline V gives CDR1 MGHDK, CDR2 SYGVNS. Trimming took 5 bases from V and 4 from J, leaving 11 bases between them. This CDR3 contains 13 residues. The CDR3 DNA is TGTGCCAGCAGTCCTAGGGAGGGCTATGGCTACACCTTC. Residues: CASSPREGYGYTF.

This chain links TRBV11-1 with TRBJ2-5, with TRBD2 identical over 7 bases. Germline CDR1 is SGHAT and CDR2 is FQDESV (reference sequence). Trimming cost V 1 base and J 1 base; bases outside gene matches: 0. CDR3 length equals 14 residues. The CDR3 loop is CASSLGGGQETQYF. The CDR3 nucleotides read TGTGCCAGCAGCTTAGGGGGGGGCCAAGAGACCCAGTACTTC.

This clone was picked up one time. This chain connects TRBV6-5 to TRBJ2-1, with D possibly TRBD2 on 5 matching bases. This CDR3 has 14 amino acids. V was cut by 4 bases and J by 7 bases, with 14 bases left in between. CDR1 is MNHEY and CDR2 is SVGAGI in the germline V gene. The CDR3 region is CASSWAGRSNEQFF. CDR3 nucleotide sequence: TGTGCCAGCAGTTGGGCGGGTCGGTCGAATGAGCAGTTCTTC.

A single count supports this clone. The DNA for the CDR3 is TGTGCCAGCAGTGACGGCAGCCACGAGCAGTACTTC. As protein: CASSDGSHEQYF. The chain has TRBV6-4 and TRBJ2-7, with D uncertain. The CDR3 is made up of 12 amino acids. The V gene's germline CDR1 is MRHNA and CDR2 SNTAGT. V was clipped by 2 bases and J by 5 bases, with 7 bases between them.

This chain links TRBV18 with TRBJ2-2, with a weak D call TRBD2 (5 bases). The V gene lost 3 bases and the J gene lost 7 bases, with 15 bases spanning the gap. Germline V CDR1 and CDR2: KGHSH, LQKENI. The CDR3 sequence is 15 residues long. CDR3 in amino acids: CASSPTGIRNGELFF. The CDR3 region has the DNA TGTGCCAGCTCACCTACCGGGATCCGTAACGGGGAGCTGTTTTTT.

The chain carries TRBV4-2 and TRBJ2-7, with TRBD2 matching 8 bases. The CDR3 totals 17 residues. Germline V gene data show CDR1 as LGHNA and CDR2 as YNFKEQ. Trimming removed 1 base from V and 1 base from J; junction bases left unmatched: 9. CDR3 coding DNA: TGTGCCAGCAGCCAAGTAGGGGCGGGGGGTAGTTCCTACGAGCAGTACTTC. Amino acid sequence: CASSQVGAGGSSYEQYF.

The rearrangement links TRBV6-5 to TRBJ1-2; the D gene is possibly TRBD1 (6 bases). V was clipped by 6 bases and J by 4 bases, with 15 bases between them. CDR1 MNHEY and CDR2 SVGAGI come from the germline V gene. The CDR3 runs 14 residues. The CDR3 DNA sequence: TGTGCCAGCAGACCCGGACAGCCAATCTATGGCTACACCTTC. It translates to CASRPGQPIYGYTF.

This chain joins TRBV6-5 and TRBJ1-1; perhaps TRBD1 as D (5 bases). This CDR3 comprises 14 residues. Germline CDR1 MNHEY, CDR2 SVGAGI. V dropped 5 bases and J dropped 4 bases, with 14 bases sitting between them. CDR3 bases: TGTGCCAGCAGTCAGGGTCAATGGGTCACTGAAGCTTTCTTT. It encodes CASSQGQWVTEAFF.

To note about this clone: Its ends do not fully match the called genes, so a read error is possible. The V call is TRBV20-1, the J call TRBJ2-2; D might be TRBD2 (5 bases). CDR3 size: 11 residues. From germline, CDR1 is DFQATT and CDR2 SNEGSKA (reference sequence). CDR3 sequence (DNA): TGCAGCGCTAGAGGGTCGGGGGAGCTGTTTTTT. Residues: CSARGSGELFF.

The chain couples TRBV12-5 to TRBJ1-6; a possible D gene is TRBD1 (5 bases). The CDR3 is 17 residues long. Germline assignment: CDR1 LGHNT and CDR2 FRNRAP. V lost 0 bases and J lost 0, with 9 bases in between. The CDR3 coding sequence is TGTGCTAGTGGTTTGGTGGCGGGGCCCTCCTATAATTCACCCCTCCACTTT. It specifies CASGLVAGPSYNSPLHF.

The chain links TRBV12-3 or TRBV12-4 to TRBJ2-2, with D unresolved. Trimming pared 7 bases from V and 4 bases from J, leaving 7 bases between. The CDR3 has 12 residues. The DNA of the CDR3 is TGTGCCAGCACCTTTAGCACCGGGGAGCTGTTTTTT. This encodes CASTFSTGELFF.

The genes are TRBV7-6 and TRBJ2-3, with D uncertain. The CDR3 contains 17 residues. In germline, CDR1 is SGHVS, CDR2 FNYEAQ. V lost 0 bases to trimming and J lost 3 bases, with 16 bases between them. The CDR3 protein is CASSLAPLGSSTDTQYF. In nucleotides, the CDR3 is TGTGCCAGCAGCTTAGCGCCTCTAGGCTCCTCTACAGATACGCAGTATTTT.

The CDR3 loop reads CASSQTMGRSGYTF. CDR3 coding DNA: TGTGCCAGCAGCCAAACTATGGGTCGAAGTGGCTACACCTTC. The genes are TRBV14 and TRBJ1-2, with D hard to call. Trimming cost V 2 bases and J 7 bases, with 14 bases left between them. The CDR3 is 14 residues long. The germline V gene encodes CDR1 SGHDN and CDR2 FVKESK. The full variable domain, completed using reference TRBV14 and TRBJ1-2, is EAGVTQFPSHSVIEKGQTVTLRCDPISGHDNLYWYRRVMGKEIKFLLHFVKESKQDESGMPNNRFLAERTGGTYSTLKVQPAELEDSGVYFCASSQTMGRSGYTFGSGTRLTVV.

The chain is built from TRBV19 and TRBJ1-2, with no clear D. The V gene's germline CDR1 is LNHDA and CDR2 SQIVND (reference sequence). The CDR3 extends over 10 amino acids. Trimming shortened V by 10 bases and J by 7 bases, and 10 bases separated the two germline ends. In DNA, the CDR3 is TGTGCCACCGCAGAACGTGGCTACACCTTC. This encodes CATAERGYTF. Together with reference TRBV19 and TRBJ1-2, the CDR3 gives the full variable domain: DGGITQSPKYLFRKEGQNVTLSCEQNLNHDAMYWYRQDPGQGLRLIYYSQIVNDFQKGDIAEGYSVSREKKESFPLTVTSAQKNPTAFYLCATAERGYTFGSGTRLTVV.

The rearrangement links TRBV5-1 to TRBJ2-7; possible D gene TRBD1, 7 bases. Germline assignment: CDR1 SGHRS and CDR2 YFSETQ. The CDR3 runs to 16 residues. Deletions cut 4 bases from V and 5 bases from J, with 22 bases between. In DNA, the CDR3 is TGCGCCAGCAGCCGGAGGGGGCTTTTGGGTTTGGACGAGCAGTACTTC. It codes for CASSRRGLLGLDEQYF.

J is TRBJ1-2 and V is TRBV10-2, with a possible D match to TRBD1 (5 bases). This CDR3 is 13 amino acids long. The germline V gene has CDR1 WSHSY and CDR2 SAAADI. Trimming shortened V by 4 bases and J by 2 bases, and 8 bases separated the two germline ends. This CDR3 reads CASSGGINYGYTF. CDR3 nucleotides: TGCGCCAGCAGTGGGGGGATAAACTATGGCTACACCTTC.